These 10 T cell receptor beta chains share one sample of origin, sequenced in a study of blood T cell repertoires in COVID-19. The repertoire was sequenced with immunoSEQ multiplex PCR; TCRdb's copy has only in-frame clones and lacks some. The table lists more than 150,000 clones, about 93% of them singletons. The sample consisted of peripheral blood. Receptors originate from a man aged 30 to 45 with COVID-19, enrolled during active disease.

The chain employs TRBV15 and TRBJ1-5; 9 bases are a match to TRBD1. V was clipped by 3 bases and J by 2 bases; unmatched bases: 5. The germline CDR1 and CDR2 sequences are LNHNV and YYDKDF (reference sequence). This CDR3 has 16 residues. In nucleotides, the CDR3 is TGTGCCACCAGCAGGGGACAGGGCTCGGGCAATCAGCCCCAGCATTTT. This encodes CATSRGQGSGNQPQHF.

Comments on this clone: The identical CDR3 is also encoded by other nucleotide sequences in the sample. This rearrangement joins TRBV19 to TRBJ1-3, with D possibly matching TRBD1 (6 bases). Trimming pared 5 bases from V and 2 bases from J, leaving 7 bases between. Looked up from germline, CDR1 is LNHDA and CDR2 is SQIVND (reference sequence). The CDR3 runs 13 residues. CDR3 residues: CASSAGAGNTIYF. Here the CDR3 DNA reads TGTGCCAGTAGTGCAGGGGCTGGAAACACCATATATTTT.

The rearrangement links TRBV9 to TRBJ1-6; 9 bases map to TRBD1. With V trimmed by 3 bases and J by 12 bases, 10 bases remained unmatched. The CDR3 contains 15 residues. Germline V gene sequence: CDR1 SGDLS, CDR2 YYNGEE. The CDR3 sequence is CASSAAGQGSEPLHF. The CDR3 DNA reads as TGTGCCAGCAGCGCAGCGGGACAGGGAAGTGAACCCCTCCACTTT.

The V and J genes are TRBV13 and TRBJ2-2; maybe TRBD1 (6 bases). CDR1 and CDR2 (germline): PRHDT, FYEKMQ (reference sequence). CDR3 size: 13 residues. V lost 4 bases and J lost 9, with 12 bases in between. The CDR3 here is CASSSDGTRELFF. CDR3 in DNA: TGTGCCAGCAGCTCCGACGGGACAAGGGAGCTGTTTTTT.

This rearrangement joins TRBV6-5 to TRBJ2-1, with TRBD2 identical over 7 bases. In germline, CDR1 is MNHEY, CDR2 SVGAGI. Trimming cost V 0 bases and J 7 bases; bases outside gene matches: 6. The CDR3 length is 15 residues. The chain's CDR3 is CASSYSALRENEQFF. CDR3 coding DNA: TGTGCCAGCAGTTACTCGGCGTTGCGGGAGAATGAGCAGTTCTTC.

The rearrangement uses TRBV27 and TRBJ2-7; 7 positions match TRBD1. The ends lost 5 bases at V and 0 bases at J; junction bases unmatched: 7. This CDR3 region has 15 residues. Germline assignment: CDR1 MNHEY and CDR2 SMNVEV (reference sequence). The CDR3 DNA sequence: TGTGCCAGCAGTGTCGGACAGGAAAGCTCCTACGAGCAGTACTTC. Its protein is CASSVGQESSYEQYF.

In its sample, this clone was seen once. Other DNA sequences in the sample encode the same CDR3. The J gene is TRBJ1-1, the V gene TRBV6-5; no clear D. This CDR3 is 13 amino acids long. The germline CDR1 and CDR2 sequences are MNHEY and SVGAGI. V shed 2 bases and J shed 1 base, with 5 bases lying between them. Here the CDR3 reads CASSYGSNTEAFF. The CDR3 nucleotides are TGTGCCAGCAGTTACGGCTCGAACACTGAAGCTTTCTTT.

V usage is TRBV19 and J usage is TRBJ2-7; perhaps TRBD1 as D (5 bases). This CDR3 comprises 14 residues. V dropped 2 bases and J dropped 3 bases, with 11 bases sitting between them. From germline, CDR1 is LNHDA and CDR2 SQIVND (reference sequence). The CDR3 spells CASSIFWGGYEQYF. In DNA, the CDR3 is TGTGCCAGTAGTATATTCTGGGGCGGCTACGAGCAGTACTTC.

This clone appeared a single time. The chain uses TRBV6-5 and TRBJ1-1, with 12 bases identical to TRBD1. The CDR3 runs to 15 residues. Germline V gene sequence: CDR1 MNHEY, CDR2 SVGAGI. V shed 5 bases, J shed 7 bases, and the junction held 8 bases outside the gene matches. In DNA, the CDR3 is TGTGCCAGCAGTCTCGGGGGACAGGGGGCAGTTGAAGCTTTCTTT. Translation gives CASSLGGQGAVEAFF.

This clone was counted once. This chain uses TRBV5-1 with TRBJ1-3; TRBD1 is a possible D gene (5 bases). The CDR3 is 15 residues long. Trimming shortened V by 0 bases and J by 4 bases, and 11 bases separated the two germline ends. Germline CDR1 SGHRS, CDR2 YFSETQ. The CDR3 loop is CASSLVAGHGNTIYF. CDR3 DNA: TGCGCCAGCAGCTTGGTGGCAGGGCACGGAAACACCATATATTTT.